This is a list of T cell receptor beta chains from one sample in a study of cytomegalovirus exposure and HLA in healthy donors. Assay: immunoSEQ multiplex PCR; the TCRdb copy retains only in-frame clones and omits some. The table includes about 120,000 clones, approximately 81% detected once. The sequenced sample consisted of PBMCs. These receptors came from a woman aged 25 to 39 in good health and CMV-seronegative. CDR3s include the opening cysteine and the closing phenylalanine or tryptophan. A D gene is named only where the DNA matches it firmly. Clone size is shown for a subset of rows, as once, few, many or a class of expanded clone.

abundance: -
j_gene: TRBJ2-6
d_gene: -
v_gene: TRBV19
CDR3nt: TGTGCCAGTAGTATAGGGGCAGGGGGGGCCAACGTCCTGACTTTC
CDR3aa: CASSIGAGGANVLTF

abundance: -
j_gene: TRBJ1-4
d_gene: -
v_gene: TRBV28
CDR3nt: TGTGCCAGCAGTCCCGGGGGGGGGAGTCATGAAAAACTGTTTTTT
CDR3aa: CASSPGGGSHEKLFF

abundance: -
j_gene: TRBJ2-7
d_gene: -
v_gene: TRBV6-5
CDR3nt: TGTGCCAGCAGGGACTCCGTCTCCTACGAGCAGTACTTC
CDR3aa: CASRDSVSYEQYF

abundance: -
j_gene: TRBJ2-7
d_gene: TRBD2
v_gene: TRBV7-2
CDR3nt: TGTGCCAGCAGTAGCGGGAGGCCGGGCTACGAGCAGTACTTC
CDR3aa: CASSSGRPGYEQYF

abundance: -
j_gene: TRBJ2-3
d_gene: TRBD2
v_gene: TRBV27
CDR3nt: TGTGCCAGCAGTCCCCGGGGACTAGCGGGAGGCTTTGATACGCAGTATTTT
CDR3aa: CASSPRGLAGGFDTQYF

abundance: few
j_gene: TRBJ2-1
d_gene: -
v_gene: TRBV19
CDR3nt: TGTGCCAGTAGTGTATACAATGAGCAGTTCTTC
CDR3aa: CASSVYNEQFF

abundance: once
j_gene: TRBJ1-1
d_gene: -
v_gene: TRBV27
CDR3nt: TGTGCCAGCAGCTCCTTGGGAGGGCCTGAAGCTTTCTTT
CDR3aa: CASSSLGGPEAFF

abundance: -
j_gene: TRBJ2-1
d_gene: TRBD2
v_gene: TRBV30
CDR3nt: TGTGCCTGGAGTGTACCGACTAGCGGGAGCTCCTACAATGAGCAGTTCTTC
CDR3aa: CAWSVPTSGSSYNEQFF

abundance: -
j_gene: TRBJ2-1
d_gene: TRBD2
v_gene: TRBV2
CDR3nt: TGTGCCAGGGCGAGCGGGACGACCTACAATGAGCAGTTCTTC
CDR3aa: CARASGTTYNEQFF

abundance: -
j_gene: TRBJ2-1
d_gene: -
v_gene: TRBV9
CDR3nt: TGTGCCAGCAGCCTTCAGCCTAGCGAGAATTACAATGAGCAGTTCTTC
CDR3aa: CASSLQPSENYNEQFF

abundance: once
j_gene: TRBJ1-5
d_gene: -
v_gene: TRBV2
CDR3nt: TGTGCCAGCAGTGAAACGCAGGGGAGCAATCAGCCCCAGCATTTT
CDR3aa: CASSETQGSNQPQHF

abundance: -
j_gene: TRBJ2-3
d_gene: -
v_gene: TRBV30
CDR3nt: TGTGCCTGGAGCGGGGCGGGGTACACAGATACGCAGTATTTT
CDR3aa: CAWSGAGYTDTQYF

abundance: -
j_gene: TRBJ1-3
d_gene: TRBD1
v_gene: TRBV28
CDR3nt: TGTGCCAGCAGTGATACAGGGGGCGCTTCGGGAAACACCATATATTTT
CDR3aa: CASSDTGGASGNTIYF

abundance: -
j_gene: TRBJ2-7
d_gene: -
v_gene: TRBV5-4
CDR3nt: TGTGCCAGCAGCTTGGGGGGGGTGGGGAACTACGAGCAGTACTTC
CDR3aa: CASSLGGVGNYEQYF

abundance: -
j_gene: TRBJ2-3
d_gene: TRBD2
v_gene: TRBV11-3
CDR3nt: TGTGCCAGCAGCCCCGGGACTAGCGGGAGTGGGGGCACAGATACGCAGTATTTT
CDR3aa: CASSPGTSGSGGTDTQYF

abundance: -
j_gene: TRBJ1-2
d_gene: TRBD1
v_gene: TRBV11-2
CDR3nt: TGTGCCAGCAGCTTCCACGACAGGGGGGAAGGGGGCTACACCTTC
CDR3aa: CASSFHDRGEGGYTF

abundance: few
j_gene: TRBJ2-2
d_gene: TRBD2
v_gene: TRBV7-2
CDR3nt: TGTGCCAGCAGCTCAACCCCTAGCGGGAGGGTCAACACCGGGGAGCTGTTTTTT
CDR3aa: CASSSTPSGRVNTGELFF

abundance: -
j_gene: TRBJ2-7
d_gene: TRBD1
v_gene: TRBV7-9
CDR3nt: TGTGCCAGCAGCTTGAAATCCGGGACAGGGGGCCACGAGCAGTACTTC
CDR3aa: CASSLKSGTGGHEQYF

abundance: -
j_gene: TRBJ2-7
d_gene: TRBD1
v_gene: TRBV7-9
CDR3nt: TGTGCCAGCAGCCTCGGTCGGGACAGACCCTACGAGCAGTACTTC
CDR3aa: CASSLGRDRPYEQYF

abundance: few
j_gene: TRBJ2-7
d_gene: -
v_gene: TRBV10-3
CDR3nt: TGTGCCATCAGTGAGTCCCAGGGGCCATACGAGCAGTACTTC
CDR3aa: CAISESQGPYEQYF

abundance: -
j_gene: TRBJ2-1
d_gene: TRBD1
v_gene: TRBV6-1
CDR3nt: TGTGCCAGCAGTGGGACAGGGAATTGGTATGATGAGCAGTTCTTC
CDR3aa: CASSGTGNWYDEQFF

abundance: -
j_gene: TRBJ2-1
d_gene: TRBD2
v_gene: TRBV7-3
CDR3nt: TGTGCCAGCAGCTTAATCAACTTAGCGGGAGCCACGAGCAATGAGCAGTTCTTC
CDR3aa: CASSLINLAGATSNEQFF

abundance: -
j_gene: TRBJ2-7
d_gene: TRBD2
v_gene: TRBV6-1
CDR3nt: TGTGCCAGCAGGGGGACTAGCGGGAGTGGCGAGCAGTACTTC
CDR3aa: CASRGTSGSGEQYF

abundance: -
j_gene: TRBJ2-3
d_gene: -
v_gene: TRBV5-1
CDR3nt: TGCGCCAGCAGTCTACCGGTTGCACGGGATACGCAGTATTTT
CDR3aa: CASSLPVARDTQYF

abundance: -
j_gene: TRBJ2-7
d_gene: TRBD1
v_gene: TRBV28
CDR3nt: TGTGCCAGCAGTACGGACAGGATTAGCTCCTACGAGCAGTACTTC
CDR3aa: CASSTDRISSYEQYF

abundance: -
j_gene: TRBJ2-7
d_gene: TRBD2
v_gene: TRBV30
CDR3nt: TGTGCCTGGACTAGCGGGGGCTACGAGCAGTACTTC
CDR3aa: CAWTSGGYEQYF

abundance: -
j_gene: TRBJ2-5
d_gene: -
v_gene: TRBV7-2
CDR3nt: TGTGCCAGCAGCTTGGTGGGGGGAGAGGACCAAGAGACCCAGTACTTC
CDR3aa: CASSLVGGEDQETQYF

abundance: -
j_gene: TRBJ2-7
d_gene: TRBD2
v_gene: TRBV28
CDR3nt: TGTGCCAGTTTCGGAGGGGCTAGCGGGAGATGGGACGAGCAGTACTTC
CDR3aa: CASFGGASGRWDEQYF

abundance: few
j_gene: TRBJ2-7
d_gene: -
v_gene: TRBV7-2
CDR3nt: TGTGCCAGCAGCTTGAGCTACGAGCAGTACTTC
CDR3aa: CASSLSYEQYF

abundance: -
j_gene: TRBJ1-4
d_gene: -
v_gene: TRBV5-4
CDR3nt: TGTGCCAGCAGCGCGGGGTTGAGGGAAAAACTGTTTTTT
CDR3aa: CASSAGLREKLFF

abundance: -
j_gene: TRBJ2-1
d_gene: TRBD2
v_gene: TRBV19
CDR3nt: TGTGCCAGTAGTCAAAACCTAGCGGGAAGCTCCTACAATGAGCAGTTCTTC
CDR3aa: CASSQNLAGSSYNEQFF

abundance: once
j_gene: TRBJ2-7
d_gene: TRBD2
v_gene: TRBV4-3
CDR3nt: TGCGCCAGCAGCCAGGGGACTAGCGGGCGCTCCTACGAGCAGTACTTC
CDR3aa: CASSQGTSGRSYEQYF

abundance: -
j_gene: TRBJ2-3
d_gene: TRBD2
v_gene: TRBV5-8
CDR3nt: TGTGCCAGCAGCTACGGGACCGTTTTAGCGGGAGAGGGGGCAGATACGCAGTATTTT
CDR3aa: CASSYGTVLAGEGADTQYF

abundance: -
j_gene: TRBJ1-3
d_gene: -
v_gene: TRBV7-9
CDR3nt: TGTTCCAGCAGCCCCTCGACACCTATCTCTGGAAACACCATATATTTT
CDR3aa: CSSSPSTPISGNTIYF

abundance: -
j_gene: TRBJ2-2
d_gene: TRBD1
v_gene: TRBV19
CDR3nt: TGTGCCAGTAGAAATCCAGGGGGAGCGGGGGAGCTGTTTTTT
CDR3aa: CASRNPGGAGELFF

abundance: -
j_gene: TRBJ2-7
d_gene: -
v_gene: TRBV6-1
CDR3nt: TGTGCCAGCAGTGAACTAGCCTACGAGCAGTACTTC
CDR3aa: CASSELAYEQYF

abundance: -
j_gene: TRBJ2-1
d_gene: TRBD2
v_gene: TRBV27
CDR3nt: TGTGCCAGCAGGACGGGAGGTAGCGGGGGCCTTTGGAATGAGCAGTTCTTC
CDR3aa: CASRTGGSGGLWNEQFF

abundance: -
j_gene: TRBJ2-7
d_gene: TRBD2
v_gene: TRBV29-1
CDR3nt: TGCAGCGTCGCAAGCGGGAACTTTGCTAGTGAGCAGTACTTC
CDR3aa: CSVASGNFASEQYF

abundance: -
j_gene: TRBJ1-1
d_gene: -
v_gene: TRBV6-1
CDR3nt: TGTGCCAGCAGTTTCACAGGGAACACTGAAGCTTTCTTT
CDR3aa: CASSFTGNTEAFF

abundance: -
j_gene: TRBJ2-7
d_gene: TRBD2
v_gene: TRBV4-1
CDR3nt: TGCGCCAGCAGCCACCCTGGGACTAGCGCCTCCTACGAGCAGTACTTC
CDR3aa: CASSHPGTSASYEQYF

abundance: -
j_gene: TRBJ2-5
d_gene: TRBD1
v_gene: TRBV5-8
CDR3nt: TGTGCCAGCACCGACACGCGACAGGGGCTAGAGACCCAGTACTTC
CDR3aa: CASTDTRQGLETQYF

abundance: -
j_gene: TRBJ2-2
d_gene: -
v_gene: TRBV23-1
CDR3nt: TGCGCCAGCAGTCAATCGAAGGGGTCCGGGGAGCTGTTTTTT
CDR3aa: CASSQSKGSGELFF

abundance: -
j_gene: TRBJ2-3
d_gene: -
v_gene: TRBV18
CDR3nt: TGTGCCAGCTCACCACCTTCCATGATAGCTCTAAGCACAGATACGCAGTATTTT
CDR3aa: CASSPPSMIALSTDTQYF